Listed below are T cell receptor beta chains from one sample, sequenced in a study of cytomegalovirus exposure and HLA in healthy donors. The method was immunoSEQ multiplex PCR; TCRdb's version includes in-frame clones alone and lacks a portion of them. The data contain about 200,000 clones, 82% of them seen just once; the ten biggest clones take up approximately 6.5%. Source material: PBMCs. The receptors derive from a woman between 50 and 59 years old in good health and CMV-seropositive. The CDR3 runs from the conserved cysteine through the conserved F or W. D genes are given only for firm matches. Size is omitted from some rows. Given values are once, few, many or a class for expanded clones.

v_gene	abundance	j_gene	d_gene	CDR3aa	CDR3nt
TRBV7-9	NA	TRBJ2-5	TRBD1	CASSLGGRTGKETQYF	TGTGCCAGCAGCTTAGGGGGTAGGACAGGGAAAGAGACCCAGTACTTC
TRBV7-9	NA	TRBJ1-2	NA	CASSLMDTYGYTF	TGTGCCAGCAGCTTAATGGACACTTATGGCTACACCTTC
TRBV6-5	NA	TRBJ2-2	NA	CASSYSRGGGTGELFF	TGTGCCAGCAGTTACTCGAGGGGGGGAGGCACCGGGGAGCTGTTTTTT
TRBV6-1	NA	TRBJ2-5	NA	CASKGRQETQYF	TGTGCCAGCAAGGGGCGGCAAGAGACCCAGTACTTC
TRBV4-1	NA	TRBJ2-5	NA	CASSQDRAGPQYF	TGCGCCAGCAGCCAAGATCGGGCAGGGCCCCAGTACTTC
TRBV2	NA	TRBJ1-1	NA	CASSEGRRAFF	TGTGCCAGCAGTGAGGGGCGCCGAGCTTTCTTT
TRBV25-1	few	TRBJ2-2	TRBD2	CASSGWDSGGSNTGELFF	TGTGCCAGCAGTGGGTGGGATAGCGGGGGCTCGAACACCGGGGAGCTGTTTTTT
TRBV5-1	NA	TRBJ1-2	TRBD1	CASSLSTGNGYTF	TGCGCCAGCAGCCTGTCGACAGGGAATGGCTACACCTTC
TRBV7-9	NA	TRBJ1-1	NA	CASSLDFMNTEAFF	TGTGCCAGCAGCTTAGACTTCATGAACACTGAAGCTTTCTTT
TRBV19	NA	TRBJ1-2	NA	CASKEASTNYGYTF	TGTGCCAGTAAAGAGGCCAGTACTAACTATGGCTACACCTTC
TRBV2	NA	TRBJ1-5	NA	CASSGGGHSNQPQHF	TGTGCCAGCAGCGGCGGGGGGCATAGCAATCAGCCCCAGCATTTT
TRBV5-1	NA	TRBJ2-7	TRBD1	CASSSPPGTGAYEQYF	TGCGCCAGCAGCTCCCCTCCCGGGACAGGGGCCTACGAGCAGTACTTC
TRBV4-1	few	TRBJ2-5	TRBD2	CASSQSGGWETQYF	TGCGCCAGCAGCCAGTCGGGGGGGTGGGAGACCCAGTACTTC
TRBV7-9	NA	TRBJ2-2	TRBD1	CASSFGQGANTGELFF	TGTGCCAGCAGCTTCGGACAGGGGGCGAACACCGGGGAGCTGTTTTTT
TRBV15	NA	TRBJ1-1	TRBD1	CATSREQSGQDRAFF	TGTGCCACCAGCAGAGAGCAATCCGGACAGGATAGAGCTTTCTTT
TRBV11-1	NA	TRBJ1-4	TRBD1	CASSCRDRGPRGAYEKLFF	TGTGCCAGCAGTTGCCGGGACAGGGGTCCCCGGGGAGCATATGAAAAACTGTTTTTT
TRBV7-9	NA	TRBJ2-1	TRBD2	CASSLSSGLDNEQFF	TGTGCCAGCAGCTTAAGTAGCGGGTTGGACAATGAGCAGTTCTTC
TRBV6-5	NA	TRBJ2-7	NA	CASTNRLLAGEQYF	TGTGCCAGCACCAACCGATTGCTTGCGGGGGAGCAGTACTTC
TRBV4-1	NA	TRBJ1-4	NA	CASSQGGGPLEKLFF	TGCGCCAGCAGCCAAGGGGGGGGGCCCCTTGAAAAACTGTTTTTT
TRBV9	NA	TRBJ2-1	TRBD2	CASSVTTGGSYNEQFF	TGTGCCAGCAGCGTGACCACGGGAGGCTCCTACAATGAGCAGTTCTTC
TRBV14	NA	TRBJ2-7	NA	CASSQVERQYF	TGTGCCAGCAGCCAAGTCGAGCGCCAGTACTTC
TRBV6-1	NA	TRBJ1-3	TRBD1	CASSDSRRGPSGNTIYF	TGTGCCAGCAGTGATAGTAGAAGGGGGCCCTCTGGAAACACCATATATTTT
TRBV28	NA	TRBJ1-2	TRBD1	CASNTSPGQGPGGYTF	TGTGCCAGCAACACTTCCCCGGGACAGGGTCCGGGTGGCTACACCTTC
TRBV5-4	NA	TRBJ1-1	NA	CASSLGGHRFRSTEAFF	TGTGCCAGCAGCTTGGGGGGGCACCGTTTCCGCTCCACTGAAGCTTTCTTT
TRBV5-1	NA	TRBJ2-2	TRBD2	CASSLLYQFGGSGELFF	TGCGCCAGCAGCTTGTTGTATCAGTTCGGGGGGTCCGGGGAGCTGTTTTTT
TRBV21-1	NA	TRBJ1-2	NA	CASITGTGGCSGYTF	TGTGCCAGCATCACCGGGACAGGGGGCTGCAGTGGCTACACCTTC
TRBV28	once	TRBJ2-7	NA	CASSFGAYYEQYF	TGTGCCAGCAGTTTTGGTGCGTACTACGAGCAGTACTTC
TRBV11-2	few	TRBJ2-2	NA	CASSLGKGIGTGELFF	TGTGCCAGCAGCTTAGGCAAGGGGATAGGCACCGGGGAGCTGTTTTTT
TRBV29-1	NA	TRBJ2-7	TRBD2	CSVRAGGNYEQYF	TGCAGCGTAAGAGCGGGAGGAAACTACGAGCAGTACTTC
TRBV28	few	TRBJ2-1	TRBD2	CASSSVGGLAGRHEQFF	TGTGCCAGCAGTTCCGTCGGGGGACTAGCGGGGAGGCATGAGCAGTTCTTC
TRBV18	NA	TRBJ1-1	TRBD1	CASSPTGLNTEAFF	TGTGCCAGCTCACCGACAGGGTTGAACACTGAAGCTTTCTTT
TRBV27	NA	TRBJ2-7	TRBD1	CASSLSGQGGYEQHF	TGTGCCAGCAGTTTATCGGGACAGGGGGGCTACGAGCAGCACTTC
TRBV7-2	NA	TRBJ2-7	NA	CASSLAGGPYEQYF	TGTGCCAGCAGCTTAGCGGGAGGTCCCTACGAGCAGTACTTC
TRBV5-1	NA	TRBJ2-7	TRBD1	CASSRVGTGEYEQYF	TGCGCCAGCAGCCGTGTCGGGACAGGAGAATACGAGCAGTACTTC
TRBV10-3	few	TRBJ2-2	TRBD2	CAISATSGNPDTGELFF	TGTGCCATCAGTGCGACTAGCGGGAATCCGGACACCGGGGAGCTGTTTTTT
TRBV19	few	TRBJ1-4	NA	CASRTIYATNEKLFF	TGTGCCAGTAGGACTATTTACGCAACTAATGAAAAACTGTTTTTT
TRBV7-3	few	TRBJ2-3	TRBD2	CASSSTSGSADTQYF	TGTGCCAGCAGCTCAACTAGCGGGAGTGCAGATACGCAGTATTTT
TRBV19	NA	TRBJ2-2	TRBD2	CASSKGTSGYTGELFF	TGTGCCAGTAGTAAAGGGACTAGCGGGTACACCGGGGAGCTGTTTTTT
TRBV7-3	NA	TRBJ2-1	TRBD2	CASSFAGAGYNEQFF	TGTGCCAGCAGCTTTGCGGGAGCGGGGTACAATGAGCAGTTCTTC
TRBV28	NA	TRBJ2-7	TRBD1	CASSLIDRDAYF	TGTGCCAGCAGCCTTATAGACAGGGATGCGTACTTC
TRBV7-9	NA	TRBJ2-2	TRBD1	CASRGTGGAGELFF	TGTGCCAGCAGGGGGACAGGGGGCGCCGGGGAGCTGTTTTTT
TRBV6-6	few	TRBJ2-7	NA	CASCLGGSYEQYF	TGTGCCAGCTGTTTAGGGGGCTCCTACGAGCAGTACTTC
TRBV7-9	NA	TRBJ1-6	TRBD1	CASSAGTVSSYNSPLHF	TGTGCCAGCAGCGCCGGGACAGTGAGCTCCTATAATTCACCCCTCCACTTT
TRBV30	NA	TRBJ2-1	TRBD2	CAWSTSGRYNEQFF	TGTGCCTGGTCGACTAGCGGACGATACAATGAGCAGTTCTTC
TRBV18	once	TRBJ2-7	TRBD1	CASSPNGDRGDEQYF	TGTGCCAGCTCACCCAACGGGGACAGGGGAGACGAGCAGTACTTC
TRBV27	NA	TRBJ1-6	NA	CASSLYGGVSSYNSPLHF	TGTGCCAGCAGTTTATATGGCGGAGTGAGCTCCTATAATTCACCCCTCCACTTT
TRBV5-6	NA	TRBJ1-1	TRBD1	CASSWGQGWTEAFF	TGTGCCAGCAGCTGGGGACAGGGTTGGACTGAAGCTTTCTTT
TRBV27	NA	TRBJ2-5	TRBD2	CASSFAATSGQETQYF	TGTGCCAGCAGTTTCGCCGCCACTAGCGGCCAAGAGACCCAGTACTTC
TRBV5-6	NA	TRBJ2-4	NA	CASSLTGRAKNIQYF	TGTGCCAGCAGCTTAACGGGAAGAGCCAAAAACATTCAGTACTTC
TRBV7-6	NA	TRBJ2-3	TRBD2	CASSFGTSVEGTDTQYF	TGTGCCAGCAGCTTTGGGACTAGTGTCGAAGGCACAGATACGCAGTATTTT
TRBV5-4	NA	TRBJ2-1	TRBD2	CASTSSSGNYNEQFF	TGTGCCAGCACCTCTTCTAGCGGGAATTACAATGAGCAGTTCTTC
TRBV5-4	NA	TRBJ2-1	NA	CASSLQGTNNEQFF	TGTGCCAGCAGCTTGCAGGGGACCAACAATGAGCAGTTCTTC
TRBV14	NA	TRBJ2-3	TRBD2	CASSPTSEYTDTQYF	TGTGCCAGCAGCCCTACTAGCGAGTACACAGATACGCAGTATTTT